The T cell receptor beta chain described here comes from a study of blood T cell repertoires in COVID-19. About the research overall: T cells, B-cell-depleted T cells, or PBMCs supplied cDNA or gDNA.

The method was immunoSEQ multiplex PCR; TCRdb's version includes in-frame clones alone and lacks a portion of them. The sample records roughly 100,000 clones, over 70% being singletons. Per the germline V gene, CDR1 is SGHTA and CDR2 is FQGNSA. The CDR3 extends over 16 amino acids. The V gene lost 3 bases and the J gene lost 1 base, with 13 bases spanning the gap. Sequenced input: peripheral blood. V is TRBV7-2 and J is TRBJ1-3; TRBD1 is a possible D gene (6 bases). The source is an elderly woman with acute or convalescent COVID-19. As DNA, the CDR3 is TGTGCCAGCAGCTTGAACAGGGTATCTTCTGGAAACACCATATATTTT. The encoded protein is CASSLNRVSSGNTIYF.